Below, 22 T cell receptor beta chains from the same sample are listed, as sequenced in a study of OX40 agonist ivuxolimab in advanced cancers. Assay: immunoSEQ multiplex PCR; the TCRdb copy retains only in-frame clones and omits some. The repertoire consists of 60,000 to 75,000 clones, with 85% to 95% occurring once and the leading ten covering 13%. The sample in question was CD4+ or CD8+ T cells sorted from blood, obtained in a trial of the OX40 agonist ivuxolimab. The receptors shown here come from an adult with an advanced solid tumor such as melanoma, head and neck, liver or kidney cancer.

The chain is built from TRBV18 and TRBJ2-7; TRBD2 agrees at 13 bases. The CDR3 consists of 20 residues. The J segment lost 2 bases and the V segment lost 3 bases, leaving 16 bases of the junction unmatched. Per germline, CDR1 KGHSH and CDR2 LQKENI. The CDR3 region is CASSPGLTGTSGIPPYEQYF. In DNA, the CDR3 is TGTGCCAGCTCACCGGGATTAACCGGGACTAGCGGGATACCTCCCTACGAGCAGTACTTC.

The chain has TRBV6-5 and TRBJ2-2; no firm D call. CDR1 is MNHEY and CDR2 is SVGAGI in the germline V gene. Trimming shortened V by 3 bases and J by 5 bases, and 10 bases separated the two germline ends. The CDR3 consists of 14 residues. CDR3 protein: CASSYREGTGELFF. The DNA of the CDR3 is TGTGCCAGCAGTTATAGAGAAGGGACCGGGGAGCTGTTTTTT.

The chain uses TRBV18 and TRBJ1-2, with 8 positions matching TRBD1. Germline values: CDR1 KGHSH, CDR2 LQKENI. V dropped 3 bases and J dropped 5; count of bases not matched to a gene: 5. The length of the CDR3 is 14 residues. Here the CDR3 reads CASSPTGVDYGYTF. DNA for the CDR3: TGTGCCAGCTCACCGACAGGGGTAGATTATGGCTACACCTTC. The whole variable domain, remainder taken from reference TRBV18 and TRBJ1-2, is NAGVMQNPRHLVRRRGQEARLRCSPMKGHSHVYWYRQLPEEGLKFMVYLQKENIIDESGMPKERFSAEFPKEGPSILRIQQVVRGDSAAYFCASSPTGVDYGYTFGSGTRLTVV.

V is TRBV4-1 and J is TRBJ1-2, with D perhaps TRBD1 (5 bases). Trimming took 4 bases from V and 6 from J, leaving 6 bases between them. There are 11 residues in the CDR3. CDR1 MGHRA and CDR2 YSYEKL come from the germline V gene. The DNA of the CDR3 is TGCGCCAGCAGCCTAGGGGATGGCTACACCTTC. Its protein product is CASSLGDGYTF.

The CDR3 DNA sequence: TGTGCCAGCAGGTTCCAGGGGGAAAGGGGCTACACCTTC. Its translation: CASRFQGERGYTF. The rearrangement joins TRBV6-5 to TRBJ1-2; 7 bases are a match to TRBD1. Germline CDR1 is MNHEY and CDR2 is SVGAGI. The CDR3 contains 13 residues. V gave up 6 bases and J gave up 8 bases; unmatched junction bases: 9.

The chain carries TRBV5-1 and TRBJ1-5, with D possibly matching TRBD1 (6 bases). Per the germline V gene, CDR1 is SGHRS and CDR2 is YFSETQ. Between the trimmed V and J ends, which lost 1 base and 7 bases, there was a span of 15 bases. The CDR3 is 15 amino acids. The CDR3 reads CASSLFTGLGQPQHF. As DNA, the CDR3 is TGCGCCAGCAGCTTGTTTACAGGGCTGGGCCAGCCCCAGCATTTT.

The rearrangement uses TRBV5-1 and TRBJ2-4; TRBD2 matches 10 bases. Germline trimming cut 4 bases from V and 1 base from J; bases unmatched to any gene: 8. There are 17 residues in the CDR3. The germline V gene has CDR1 SGHRS and CDR2 YFSETQ. The DNA for the CDR3 is TGCGCCAGCAGCAGCGAGCGGGAGGGCCTGGCCAAAAACATTCAGTACTTC. Translated: CASSSEREGLAKNIQYF.

This rearrangement joins TRBV6-5 to TRBJ1-1; TRBD1 might be the D (5 bases). The CDR3 spans 13 residues. Trimming took 2 bases from V and 4 from J, leaving 8 bases between them. CDR1 MNHEY and CDR2 SVGAGI come from the germline V gene. The CDR3 reads CASSYQGVTEAFF. CDR3 coding DNA: TGTGCCAGCAGTTACCAGGGAGTCACTGAAGCTTTCTTT.

The chain uses TRBV27 and TRBJ1-6, with D tentatively TRBD1 (5 bases). V lost 3 bases and J 10 bases, leaving 13 bases between the germline ends. The CDR3 length is 14 residues. Germline V gene lookup returns CDR1 MNHEY and CDR2 SMNVEV (reference sequence). The CDR3 sequence: CASSFSGGNSPLHF. CDR3 DNA: TGTGCCAGCAGTTTTTCTGGGGGTAACTCACCCCTCCACTTT.

The chain couples TRBV2 to TRBJ1-2; D is ambiguous. There are 11 residues in the CDR3. The V and J ends lost 6 bases and 4 bases respectively, with 6 bases between them. Germline V gene lookup returns CDR1 SNHLY and CDR2 FYNNEI. CDR3 DNA sequence: TGTGCCAGCAGAAGCAGCTATGGCTACACCTTC. Protein sequence: CASRSSYGYTF.

The chain employs TRBV27 and TRBJ2-3; D possibly matches TRBD1 or TRBD2 (5 bases each). Looked up from germline, CDR1 is MNHEY and CDR2 is SMNVEV (reference sequence). The V gene lost 3 bases and the J gene lost 0 bases, with 7 bases spanning the gap. CDR3 length equals 14 residues. CDR3 sequence (DNA): TGTGCCAGCAGTTTCGGGACCAGCACAGATACGCAGTATTTT. It specifies CASSFGTSTDTQYF.

This clone appeared a single time. The chain links TRBV27 to TRBJ2-7; D not resolved. Germline V gives CDR1 MNHEY, CDR2 SMNVEV (reference sequence). CDR3 length equals 15 residues. Trimming shortened V by 2 bases and J by 0 bases, and 11 bases separated the two germline ends. The DNA of the CDR3 is TGTGCCAGCAGTTTAAAAGGGTTGAGCTCCTACGAGCAGTACTTC. It yields the protein CASSLKGLSSYEQYF.

The rearrangement joins TRBV5-6 to TRBJ2-7, with TRBD1 matching over 12 bases. The germline CDR1 and CDR2 sequences are SGHDT and YYEEEE. V gave up 3 bases and J gave up 7 bases; unmatched junction bases: 5. CDR3 length equals 14 residues. The CDR3 DNA is TGTGCCAGCAGCTCGGGACAGGGGGCGAGGGAGCAGTACTTC. Translated: CASSSGQGAREQYF.

This chain links TRBV5-4 with TRBJ2-7, with 8 bases lining up with TRBD2. CDR3 length: 14 residues. The V gene end was trimmed by 3 bases and the J gene end by 4 bases; junction bases not matched to a gene: 6. CDR1 SGHNT and CDR2 YYREEE come from the germline V gene (reference sequence). The CDR3 DNA follows: TGTGCCAGCAGCTCGTGGACTAGCAAGTACGAGCAGTACTTC. It is translated as CASSSWTSKYEQYF.

About this clone: A junction boundary mismatches the germline segment, possibly from a read error. The chain links TRBV20-1 to TRBJ1-1, with TRBD1 matching 10 bases. Germline CDR1 reads DFQATT; CDR2 reads SNEGSKA (reference sequence). CDR3 length equals 11 residues. CDR3 sequence (DNA): TGCAGTGCGGCCGACAGGGGGCTCCCGGCCTTT. The encoded protein is CSAADRGLPAF.

The V and J genes are TRBV6-5 and TRBJ2-5, with D hard to call. The germline CDR1 and CDR2 sequences are MNHEY and SVGAGI. The CDR3 is 15 residues long. Trimming stripped 0 bases from V and 0 bases from J, with 8 bases between. The CDR3: CASSYSYYDQETQYF. The DNA of the CDR3 is TGTGCCAGCAGTTACTCGTACTACGACCAAGAGACCCAGTACTTC.

In its sample, this clone was seen once. The chain links TRBV7-9 to TRBJ1-2; D uncertain. The germline gives CDR1 SEHNR, CDR2 FQNEAQ (reference sequence). The CDR3 runs 13 residues. Trimming took off 1 base at V and 4 bases at J, with 7 bases between the two ends. In DNA form, the CDR3 reads TGTGCCAGCAGCTTAGGAGAGGTCTATGGCTACACCTTC. This sequence encodes CASSLGEVYGYTF.

This sequence joins TRBV2 and TRBJ2-7; 7 nucleotides match TRBD1. CDR1 and CDR2 from the germline V gene are SNHLY and FYNNEI. J was trimmed by 5 bases and V by 2 bases; bases with no gene match: 12. The CDR3 has 16 amino acids. CDR3 protein: CASSEYPQGEVHEQYF. The CDR3 bases are TGTGCCAGCAGTGAATATCCCCAGGGGGAAGTCCACGAGCAGTACTTC.

The V call is TRBV29-1, the J call TRBJ1-2; tentatively, D is TRBD1 (6 bases). The V gene lost 5 bases and the J gene lost 1 base, with 11 bases spanning the gap. The CDR3 spans 13 residues. CDR1 is SQVTM, CDR2 ANQGSEA, per germline. The CDR3 bases are TGCAGCGTTTTTACAGGGCTTAACTATGGCTACACCTTC. Encoded protein: CSVFTGLNYGYTF.

The chain recombines TRBV7-2 with TRBJ1-1; perhaps TRBD1 as D (6 bases). CDR3 length equals 17 residues. CDR1 and CDR2 (germline): SGHTA, FQGNSA. V lost 4 bases, J lost 2 bases, and 20 bases lay in between. The CDR3 DNA reads TGTGCCAGCAGCTCGGATTGGTTGGACAGCACTAACACTGAAGCTTTCTTT. Its protein is CASSSDWLDSTNTEAFF.

J is TRBJ2-7 and V is TRBV4-1, with no clear D. From germline, CDR1 is MGHRA and CDR2 YSYEKL. The V and J ends lost 0 bases and 2 bases respectively, with 8 bases between them. The CDR3 loop spans 14 amino acids. CDR3 in amino acids: CASSQDPGTYEQYF. Here the CDR3 DNA reads TGCGCCAGCAGCCAAGATCCAGGCACCTACGAGCAGTACTTC.

J is TRBJ2-7 and V is TRBV27; D is unresolved. Trimming removed 6 bases at V and 4 bases at J, with 19 bases between. This CDR3 is 15 amino acids long. Germline V CDR1 and CDR2: MNHEY, SMNVEV (reference sequence). The CDR3 is CASSSNLGSRYEQYF. CDR3 coding DNA: TGTGCCAGCAGCTCGAACCTTGGGTCGCGTTACGAGCAGTACTTC.